One and the same sample provided the 23 T cell receptor beta chains below, sequenced in a study of T-cell memory formation after mild COVID-19 (dated by TCRdb to the early 2020s). Library generation was performed with 5' RACE. The instrument given in TCRdb is Illumina NovaSeq 6000. TCRdb redid the processing of the public reads, applying fastp at Q25 and MiXCR, and retained in-frame beta chains. Identical CDR3 proteins give one entry, which carries the most common genes and DNA. Within this sample are 190,000 or so distinct CDR3 sequences, with under 30% of them counted one time only. The ten largest clones represent about an eighth of the sample. Sequencing was done on a sample of PBMCs or a T cell subset sorted from them (not recorded which). The receptors were gathered from an adult woman who had mild COVID-19 (a few samples of this study predate the infection). The sample titles of this study are shuffled in the database, so cell type and time point are left out; the donor was told from shared clones.

CDR3 loop: CASSQDWGSSYEQYF. CDR3 nucleotides: TGTGCCAGCAGCCAAGATTGGGGATCCTCCTACGAGCAGTACTTC. The chain recombines TRBV3-1 with TRBJ2-7; D is unclear. In germline, CDR1 is LGHDT, CDR2 YNNKEL (reference sequence). This CDR3 has 15 amino acids. V shed 0 bases and J shed 0 bases, with 9 bases lying between them.

The chain has TRBV6-5 and TRBJ2-7, with D possibly TRBD2 on 5 matching bases. Trimming removed 10 bases from V and 2 bases from J, with 12 bases in between. CDR3 length equals 12 residues. In germline, CDR1 is MNHEY, CDR2 SVGAGI. CDR3 DNA sequence: TGTGCCATCGGGGTCCCACCCTACGAGCAGTACTTC. Its translation is CAIGVPPYEQYF.

The V call is TRBV7-9, the J call TRBJ2-1; 8 bases are a match to TRBD2. The V segment lost 3 bases and the J segment 3 bases; nucleotides outside the gene matches: 4. CDR1 SEHNR and CDR2 FQNEAQ come from the germline V gene (reference sequence). The CDR3 has 15 residues. The CDR3 spells CASSFLRGGYNEQFF. The CDR3 DNA sequence: TGTGCCAGCAGCTTTCTCCGGGGGGGCTACAATGAGCAGTTCTTC.

The rearrangement links TRBV12-3 or TRBV12-4 to TRBJ2-1, with 13 positions matching TRBD2. CDR3 length: 14 amino acids. V shed 6 bases and J 8 bases; nucleotides not matched to a gene: 4. Written as DNA, the CDR3 is TGTGCCAGCAGGCCGGGACTAGCGGGGTATGAGCAGTTCTTC. Its protein product is CASRPGLAGYEQFF.

The J gene is TRBJ1-4, the V gene TRBV7-2, with D maybe TRBD1 (5 bases). The germline gives CDR1 SGHTA, CDR2 FQGNSA. Trimming stripped 4 bases from V and 2 bases from J, with 14 bases between. This CDR3 is 16 amino acids long. CDR3: CASSSQGGVTNEKLFF. The CDR3 DNA follows: TGTGCCAGCAGCTCTCAGGGTGGAGTGACTAATGAAAAACTGTTTTTT.

The rearrangement uses TRBV11-2 and TRBJ1-6; D gene unclear. CDR3 length: 12 residues. In germline, CDR1 is SGHAT, CDR2 FQNNGV. V lost 5 bases and J lost 9, with 8 bases in between. The DNA of the CDR3 is TGTGCCAGCAGCCTCGAGGGTTCACCCCTCCACTTT. Protein sequence: CASSLEGSPLHF. The whole variable domain, remainder taken from reference TRBV11-2 and TRBJ1-6, is EAGVAQSPRYKIIEKRQSVAFWCNPISGHATLYWYQQILGQGPKLLIQFQNNGVVDDSQLPKDRFSAERLKGVDSTLKIQPAKLEDSAVYLCASSLEGSPLHFGNGTRLTVT.

The gene calls are TRBV6-6 and TRBJ1-5; no clear D gene. V shed 2 bases and J shed 0 bases, with 5 bases lying between them. The CDR3 contains 14 residues. CDR1 and CDR2 from the germline V gene are MNHNY and SVGAGI (reference sequence). The DNA of the CDR3 is TGTGCCAGCAGTTACCTGGATAGCAATCAGCCCCAGCATTTT. Translation: CASSYLDSNQPQHF.

This clonotype was seen more than once but under ten times. This chain joins TRBV12-3 or TRBV12-4 and TRBJ1-1; no definite D call. The V end was cut by 3 bases, the J end by 6 bases, with 8 bases between. The CDR3 is 12 residues long. CDR3 sequence (DNA): TGTGCCAGCAGTTTTGGGTCGCCTGAAGCTTTCTTT. It translates to CASSFGSPEAFF.

Only a few counts were recorded for this clonotype. V and J are TRBV2 and TRBJ2-3; 9 positions agree with TRBD1. Germline V lookup: CDR1 SNHLY, CDR2 FYNNEI. Losses at the gene ends were 6 bases for V and 3 bases for J; bases not matched to a gene: 7. This CDR3 spans 15 amino acids. The CDR3: CASRAQGAGTDTQYF. CDR3 coding DNA: TGTGCCAGCAGAGCACAGGGGGCAGGTACAGATACGCAGTATTTT.

This clonotype was detected a few times. J is TRBJ2-3 and V is TRBV5-5; no clear D. The CDR3 runs 12 residues. Trimming stripped 3 bases from V and 2 bases from J, with 4 bases between. The germline V gene encodes CDR1 SGHKS and CDR2 YYEKEE (reference sequence). The CDR3 loop is CASSYNTDTQYF. The CDR3 coding sequence is TGTGCCAGCAGCTACAACACAGATACGCAGTATTTT.

The rearrangement links TRBV7-9 to TRBJ1-3; D not resolved. The ends were cut back, 2 bases at V and 4 bases at J, with 21 bases in the middle. The CDR3 contains 18 residues. The germline CDR1 and CDR2 sequences are SEHNR and FQNEAQ (reference sequence). CDR3 nucleotide sequence: TGTGCCAGCAGCTTAAGCGGACGCCTCGGGGTATTCGGAAACACCATATATTTT. It specifies CASSLSGRLGVFGNTIYF.

The chain uses TRBV11-2 and TRBJ2-7, with 9 bases matching TRBD2. CDR3 size: 19 residues. CDR1 and CDR2 from the germline V gene are SGHAT and FQNNGV. V lost 6 bases and J lost 2; bases outside the gene matches: 20. The DNA for the CDR3 is TGTGCCAGCAGGGGCTCCGGGACTAGCTGGAGGGTGGTGCCCTACGAGCAGTACTTC. Translated, it gives CASRGSGTSWRVVPYEQYF.

At least ten counts were recorded for this clonotype. CDR3 residues: CSARDRGSSSYEQYF. CDR3 in DNA: TGCAGCGCCCGGGACAGGGGATCGAGCTCCTACGAGCAGTACTTC. The chain combines TRBV29-1 with TRBJ2-7; TRBD1 agrees at 10 bases. Germline CDR1 is SQVTM and CDR2 is ANQGSEA. V dropped 7 bases and J dropped 0; count of bases not matched to a gene: 9. CDR3 length: 15 amino acids.

Only a few counts were recorded for this clonotype. The chain is built from TRBV24-1 and TRBJ2-3; D uncertain. The V end lost 0 bases, the J end lost 0 bases, and 3 bases lay between the germline ends. There are 14 residues in the CDR3. Germline-derived CDR1 and CDR2 are KGHDR and SFDVKD. The CDR3 is CATSDLSSTDTQYF. DNA of the CDR3: TGTGCCACCAGTGATTTGAGCAGCACAGATACGCAGTATTTT.

This clonotype came up a few times. V and J are TRBV6-1 and TRBJ2-5; D is perhaps TRBD1 or TRBD2 (5 bases each). From germline, CDR1 is MNHNS and CDR2 SASEGT. Trimming pared 4 bases from V and 12 bases from J, leaving 12 bases between. The CDR3 is 11 residues long. CDR3 bases: TGTGCCAGCAGTGCTCCGGGACCAGAGTACTTC. The encoded protein is CASSAPGPEYF.

This clonotype was counted between two and nine times. The chain uses TRBV6-5 and TRBJ1-1; D unclear. Germline V gives CDR1 MNHEY, CDR2 SVGAGI. The CDR3 consists of 13 residues. Trimming removed 8 bases from V and 0 bases from J, with 10 bases in between. Written as DNA, the CDR3 is TGTGCCAGCTGGCGACATATGAACACTGAAGCTTTCTTT. It is translated as CASWRHMNTEAFF.

The gene calls are TRBV13 and TRBJ1-1; 9 bases are shared with TRBD1. Germline V gene sequence: CDR1 PRHDT, CDR2 FYEKMQ (reference sequence). The V and J ends lost 5 bases and 2 bases, in that order; junction bases with no gene match: 6. The CDR3 spans 15 residues. The CDR3 protein is CASSTQDRGNTEAFF. CDR3 bases: TGTGCCAGCAGCACCCAGGACAGGGGCAACACTGAAGCTTTCTTT.

This clonotype was seen only a few times. The gene calls are TRBV12-3 or TRBV12-4 and TRBJ2-7; no reliable D call. The V end was cut by 1 base, the J end by 3 bases, with 10 bases between. This CDR3 spans 14 amino acids. CDR3 DNA sequence: TGTGCCAGCAGTTTAGAACGAGCAGGCTACGAGCAGTACTTC. Protein: CASSLERAGYEQYF.

The chain recombines TRBV5-5 with TRBJ1-1; 8 nucleotides match TRBD1. V was pared by 4 bases and J by 5 bases, with 7 bases of the junction left unmatched. Per germline, CDR1 SGHKS and CDR2 YYEKEE (reference sequence). This CDR3 is 14 amino acids long. The CDR3 region has the DNA TGTGCCAGCAGCGCACAGGGGGATCCTACTGAAGCTTTCTTT. Protein sequence: CASSAQGDPTEAFF.

This clonotype was counted only a few times. This chain joins TRBV4-2 and TRBJ2-5, with TRBD2 matching over 12 bases. Germline CDR1 and CDR2: LGHNA and YNFKEQ. The CDR3 runs 20 residues. After removal of 0 bases from V and 5 bases from J, the junction contained 16 bases not matched to a gene. CDR3 sequence (DNA): TGTGCCAGCAGCCAAGATTTCTCTAGCGGGAGGGCCATTGAGTCGGAGACCCAGTACTTC. Amino acid sequence: CASSQDFSSGRAIESETQYF.

The V call is TRBV3-1, the J call TRBJ2-3, with 10 positions matching TRBD1. V lost 2 bases to trimming and J lost 6 bases; unmatched junction nucleotides: 5. Germline CDR1 is LGHDT and CDR2 is YNNKEL (reference sequence). This CDR3 spans 15 amino acids. DNA for the CDR3: TGTGCCAGCAGCCAAACCGGGACAGGGGTGGATACGCAGTATTTT. Amino acid sequence: CASSQTGTGVDTQYF.

The chain recombines TRBV7-2 with TRBJ1-5; D call uncertain. Germline lookup yields CDR1 SGHTA and CDR2 FQGNSA. V gave up 1 base and J gave up 0 bases, with 10 bases separating them. This CDR3 region has 16 residues. CDR3 sequence (DNA): TGTGCCAGCAGCTTAGGGGTCGGGATTAGCAATCAGCCCCAGCATTTT. This gives the protein CASSLGVGISNQPQHF. Complete variable domain (other parts from reference TRBV7-2 and TRBJ1-5): GAGVSQSPSNKVTEKGKDVELRCDPISGHTALYWYRQSLGQGLEFLIYFQGNSAPDKSGLPSDRFSAERTGGSVSTLTIQRTQQEDSAVYLCASSLGVGISNQPQHFGDGTRLSIL.

The rearrangement uses TRBV6-1 and TRBJ1-1; possible D gene TRBD1, 6 bases. CDR3 length equals 15 residues. Germline-derived CDR1 and CDR2 are MNHNS and SASEGT. V was shortened by 6 bases and J by 4 bases, with 18 bases between the two germline ends. Written as DNA, the CDR3 is TGTGCCAGCAGCCCCACCGTGGGGGCTCGCACTGAAGCTTTCTTT. Translating it yields CASSPTVGARTEAFF.